These 28 T cell receptor beta chains originate from one sample sequenced in a study of metastatic and nonmetastatic thyroid tumors. Nobody among the patients had been given any treatment before thyroid surgery. With MiXCR, TCRdb called clones anew from the PCR reads. The sample lists around 89,000 clones, under 15% occurring once. The sequenced sample consisted of blood. The receptors were sampled from a female donor with papillary thyroid cancer or a benign thyroid nodule (not recorded which). Some clones in this sample may be carry-over from other donors' samples.

This clone occurred many times. V usage is TRBV6-6 and J usage is TRBJ1-2; 8 bases map to TRBD1. Germline values: CDR1 MNHNY, CDR2 SVGAGI (reference sequence). The CDR3 is made up of 16 amino acids. V shed 0 bases, J shed 8 bases, and the junction held 11 bases outside the gene matches. The CDR3 region has the DNA TGTGCCAGCAGTTACTCGCCGGACAGGGTAGGAGAAGGCTACACCTTC. Translating gives CASSYSPDRVGEGYTF.

At least ten counts were recorded for this clone. The chain is built from TRBV7-6 and TRBJ2-5; tentatively, D is TRBD2 (6 bases). From germline, CDR1 is SGHVS and CDR2 FNYEAQ. Trimming removed 5 bases at V and 5 bases at J, with 9 bases between. The CDR3 is 12 amino acids. CDR3 bases: TGTGCCAGCAGCCCAAGCGGGGAGACCCAGTACTTC. This gives the protein CASSPSGETQYF.

Turning to this clone: A much larger clone lies one base from this, so it may be a read error. In the same sample, other DNA sequences code for this CDR3. The J gene is TRBJ2-7, the V gene TRBV5-6; D ambiguous. Trimming pared 4 bases from V and 7 bases from J, leaving 21 bases between. From germline, CDR1 is SGHDT and CDR2 YYEEEE. CDR3 size: 15 residues. The CDR3 spells CASSQIQTMAGEQYF. The CDR3 DNA is TGTGCCAGCAGCCAAATACAGACGATGGCCGGAGAGCAGTACTTC.

This clone was detected ten times or more. The rearrangement joins TRBV30 to TRBJ1-1; weak D call: TRBD1 (5 bases). Between the trimmed V and J ends, which lost 2 bases and 3 bases, there was a span of 16 bases. This CDR3 comprises 15 residues. Germline CDR1 reads GTSNPN; CDR2 reads SVGIG (reference sequence). As DNA, the CDR3 is TGTGCCTGGAGTAGGTTTGCGGGGGGAGACACTGAAGCTTTCTTT. Its protein is CAWSRFAGGDTEAFF.

Ten or more counts support this clone. The V and J genes are TRBV30 and TRBJ1-2, with D unclear. Germline CDR1 is GTSNPN and CDR2 is SVGIG (reference sequence). This CDR3 has 16 amino acids. V lost 1 base and J 4 bases, leaving 19 bases between the germline ends. In DNA, the CDR3 is TGTGCCTGGAGTGGTCTGGGCATCAGAGGGTTCTATGGCTACACCTTC. Its protein product is CAWSGLGIRGFYGYTF.

With regard to this clone: A much more abundant neighbour one base away suggests this may be a read error. The conserved phenylalanine or tryptophan normally closing the CDR3 is absent here, so this likely arose from a read error. The genes are TRBV3-1 and TRBJ2-5; D gene uncertain. The CDR3 runs 12 residues. Per the germline V gene, CDR1 is LGHDT and CDR2 is YNNKEL (reference sequence). Trimming pared 0 bases from V and 4 bases from J, leaving 3 bases between. In DNA form, the CDR3 reads TGTGCCAGCAGCCAAGAAGGAGAGACCCAGTACCTC. Translating gives CASSQEGETQYL.

With respect to this clone: A clone one base away is much larger, so this may be a read error. V and J are TRBV29-1 and TRBJ1-1, with D maybe TRBD1 (5 bases). The CDR3 consists of 13 residues. The V gene's germline CDR1 is SQVTM and CDR2 ANQGSEA. V lost 7 bases, J lost 5 bases, and 17 bases lay in between. The CDR3 is CSACAVGLTEAFF. For the CDR3, the DNA is TGCAGCGCCTGCGCGGTGGGACTAACTGAAGCTTTCTTT.

This clone was seen at least ten times. The chain joins TRBV19 to TRBJ2-3; possibly TRBD2 for D (5 bases). Germline-derived CDR1 and CDR2 are LNHDA and SQIVND (reference sequence). The CDR3 extends over 14 amino acids. The V end was cut by 4 bases, the J end by 4 bases, with 12 bases between. DNA for the CDR3: TGTGCCAGTAGTAGAAGGACTCGAGCAGATACGCAGTATTTT. It codes for CASSRRTRADTQYF.

This clone has only a few counts. This clone may be a read error of a much larger clone one base away. The chain joins TRBV20-1 to TRBJ1-1; D unresolved. Germline V gene lookup returns CDR1 DFQATT and CDR2 SNEGSKA (reference sequence). This CDR3 spans 8 amino acids. This CDR3 is CIMLDGFF. The CDR3 coding sequence is TGCATAATGCTAGACGGTTTTTTT.

This clone was counted many times. V gene TRBV9 combines with J gene TRBJ1-3; 7 nucleotides match TRBD1. V dropped 4 bases and J dropped 4; count of bases not matched to a gene: 2. In germline, CDR1 is SGDLS, CDR2 YYNGEE. This CDR3 region has 13 residues. The CDR3 sequence: CASSSGQGNTIYF. CDR3 nucleotides: TGTGCCAGCAGCTCGGGACAGGGAAACACCATATATTTT.

This clone appeared many times. The V call is TRBV7-9, the J call TRBJ2-7; 9 bases map to TRBD1. CDR1 and CDR2 (germline): SEHNR, FQNEAQ (reference sequence). V trimming: 4 bases; J trimming: 1 base; junction bases outside the gene matches: 8. The CDR3 is 16 amino acids. Here the CDR3 DNA reads TGTGCCAGCAGCTCGAATACAGGGGGCCGGTCCTACGAGCAGTACTTC. Translated, it gives CASSSNTGGRSYEQYF.

This clone was recorded many times. This chain joins TRBV20-1 and TRBJ1-4; D remains ambiguous. The CDR3 is 13 residues long. Trimming took 0 bases from V and 11 from J, leaving 13 bases between them. Germline V gene lookup returns CDR1 DFQATT and CDR2 SNEGSKA (reference sequence). The DNA for the CDR3 is TGCAGTGCTAGAGAACAGCCATCAAGGAAACTGTTTTTT. Encoded protein: CSAREQPSRKLFF.

For this clone: Mismatch with germline at one junction end may stem from a read error. The J gene is TRBJ2-5, the V gene TRBV2, with TRBD2 identical over 8 bases. Germline V CDR1 and CDR2: SNHLY, FYNNEI. CDR3 length equals 15 residues. CDR3 nucleotides: TGTGCCAGCAGTCCGTCAGCGGGAGAGCAAGATACCCAGTACTTC. Amino acid sequence: CASSPSAGEQDTQYF. Filled out from reference TRBV2 and TRBJ2-5, the complete variable domain reads EPEVTQTPSHQVTQMGQEVILRCVPISNHLYFYWYRQILGQKVEFLVSFYNNEISEKSEIFDDQFSVERPDGSNFTLKIRSTKLEDSAMYFCASSPSAGEQDTQYFGPGTRLLVL.

This clone appeared once. The chain is built from TRBV20-1 and TRBJ1-2; weak D call: TRBD1 (6 bases). Germline loops: CDR1 DFQATT, CDR2 SNEGSKA (reference sequence). Trimming shortened V by 6 bases and J by 2 bases, and 10 bases separated the two germline ends. This CDR3 has 12 residues. CDR3 sequence: CSATRGNYGYTF. CDR3 nucleotide sequence: TGCAGTGCCACCAGGGGCAACTATGGCTACACCTTC.

Comments on this clone: Since no conserved phenylalanine or tryptophan closes the CDR3, a read error is the likely cause. The V call is TRBV4-2, the J call TRBJ2-7, with 7 nucleotides matching TRBD1. The CDR3 extends over 14 amino acids. V dropped 4 bases and J dropped 5; count of bases not matched to a gene: 8. Germline CDR1 is LGHNA and CDR2 is YNFKEQ. CDR3 DNA sequence: TGTGCCAGCAGCCTTCGTGACAGGGACGACGAGCAGTACCTC. Its translation: CASSLRDRDDEQYL.

The chain recombines TRBV6-6 with TRBJ2-1, with D tentatively TRBD2 (6 bases). The V end was cut by 1 base, the J end by 10 bases, with 11 bases between. Germline loops: CDR1 MNHNY, CDR2 SVGAGI (reference sequence). The CDR3 contains 13 residues. In nucleotides, the CDR3 is TGTGCCAGCAGTTACTACCTCGGGGGAGAGCAGTTCTTC. Residues: CASSYYLGGEQFF.

This clone was seen at least ten times. The chain is built from TRBV20-1 and TRBJ2-2, with 7 nucleotides matching TRBD2. CDR1 and CDR2 from the germline V gene are DFQATT and SNEGSKA (reference sequence). Trimming removed 1 base from V and 2 bases from J; junction bases left unmatched: 13. The CDR3 length is 18 residues. CDR3 region: CSARGFPGEGKNTGELFF. CDR3 nucleotide sequence: TGCAGTGCTAGAGGTTTCCCCGGGGAGGGGAAAAACACCGGGGAGCTGTTTTTT.

This clone showed up just a few times. The rearrangement links TRBV7-7 to TRBJ2-7; TRBD1 matches at 7 bases. The length of the CDR3 is 13 residues. Per germline, CDR1 SSHAT and CDR2 FNYEAQ (reference sequence). The CDR3 coding sequence is TGTGTTAGCAGCACGGGACAGTGGAACGAGCAGTACTTC. Translated, it gives CVSSTGQWNEQYF.

This clone was detected many times. The chain couples TRBV20-1 to TRBJ2-3; D is uncertain. V was shortened by 2 bases and J by 0 bases, with 18 bases between the two germline ends. The CDR3 sequence is 17 residues long. Germline CDR1 reads DFQATT; CDR2 reads SNEGSKA (reference sequence). The CDR3 DNA sequence: TGCAGTGCTAGACACTACCCCTCGGGCGTAAGCACAGATACGCAGTATTTT. Amino acids: CSARHYPSGVSTDTQYF.

In regard to this clone: The junction differs from germline at one of its ends, possibly a read error. The genes are TRBV16 and TRBJ2-2; 8 bases match TRBD2. This CDR3 comprises 20 residues. Germline V gene lookup returns CDR1 KGHSY and CDR2 FQNENV. CDR3 nucleotides: TGTGCCAGCAGTCAACCTAAAACCCCCGGGAGGGGATGGAACACCTGGGAGCTGTTTTTT. Amino acids: CASSQPKTPGRGWNTWELFF.

Notes on this clone: The identical CDR3 is also encoded by other nucleotide sequences in the sample. The chain has TRBV5-6 and TRBJ1-1; 8 bases fit TRBD1. The V and J ends lost 1 base and 9 bases, in that order; junction bases with no gene match: 5. CDR1 and CDR2 (germline): SGHDT, YYEEEE. CDR3 length equals 13 residues. The CDR3 DNA is TGTGCCAGCAGCTTGCTCGACAGGGGACAAGCTTTCTTT. Residues: CASSLLDRGQAFF.

This clone was found many times. The chain joins TRBV28 to TRBJ2-7, with D perhaps matching TRBD2 (6 bases). V dropped 4 bases and J dropped 6 bases, with 19 bases sitting between them. Germline V CDR1 and CDR2: MDHEN, SYDVKM. The length of the CDR3 is 15 residues. The DNA of the CDR3 is TGTGCCAGCAGTTATCGAGGAGGGGAGACACGCGAGCAGTACTTC. Translating it yields CASSYRGGETREQYF.

This clone was found once. It may be a read error: a sequence one base away is much more abundant. The J gene is TRBJ2-3, the V gene TRBV4-1; no clear D gene. The germline V gene has CDR1 MGHRA and CDR2 YSYEKL. Trimming removed 0 bases from V and 2 bases from J, with 15 bases in between. CDR3 length: 17 residues. The CDR3 loop is CASSQEYLGMATDTQYF. For the CDR3, the DNA is TGCGCCAGCAGCCAAGAATACCTGGGGATGGCCACAGATACGCAGTATTTT.

This clone was detected ten times or more. The chain is built from TRBV5-1 and TRBJ1-2, with D unresolved. The CDR3 is 15 amino acids. V lost 4 bases and J 4 bases, leaving 17 bases between the germline ends. Germline V gene sequence: CDR1 SGHRS, CDR2 YFSETQ. CDR3 bases: TGCGCCAGCAGCACAACCCAAGCCACTACCTATGGCTACACCTTC. As protein: CASSTTQATTYGYTF.

This clone was counted ten times or more. CDR3 protein: CATSRLGGSSYNEQFF. The CDR3 DNA reads as TGTGCCACCAGCAGGCTCGGGGGTAGCTCCTACAATGAGCAGTTCTTC. The V and J genes are TRBV15 and TRBJ2-1; a weak D match, TRBD2 (6 bases). Germline loops: CDR1 LNHNV, CDR2 YYDKDF (reference sequence). The CDR3 is 16 amino acids. Trimming left V 3 bases short and J 0 bases short, with 12 bases between. Filled out from reference TRBV15 and TRBJ2-1, the complete variable domain reads DAMVIQNPRYQVTQFGKPVTLSCSQTLNHNVMYWYQQKSSQAPKLLFHYYDKDFNNEADTPDNFQSRRPNTSFCFLDIRSPGLGDTAMYLCATSRLGGSSYNEQFFGPGTRLTVL.

This clone has a count of ten or more. The V and J genes are TRBV6-1 and TRBJ1-1; the D gene is possibly TRBD1 (6 bases). CDR3 length: 14 residues. V was cut by 6 bases and J by 2 bases, with 13 bases left in between. In germline, CDR1 is MNHNS, CDR2 SASEGT. The CDR3 DNA follows: TGTGCCAGCAGGCAAGGGGGGCCTAACACTGAAGCTTTCTTT. It codes for CASRQGGPNTEAFF.

The sample holds a few counts of this clone. A much more abundant neighbour one base away suggests this may be a read error. Within the sample, other DNA sequences also encode this same CDR3. The chain is built from TRBV6-1 and TRBJ2-3; either TRBD1 or TRBD2 may supply D (6 bases each). The V end lost 3 bases, the J end lost 2 bases, and 12 bases lay between the germline ends. The CDR3 is 15 amino acids. Germline values: CDR1 MNHNS, CDR2 SASEGT. CDR3 loop: CASSEWGAFTDTQYF. Here the CDR3 DNA reads TGTGCCAGCAGTGAGTGGGGGGCCTTCACAGATACGCAGTATTTT.

This clone was observed at least ten times. The rearrangement uses TRBV12-3 or TRBV12-4 and TRBJ1-6; no firm D call. CDR3 size: 14 residues. Trimming took 1 base from V and 10 from J, leaving 11 bases between them. CDR3: CASSLVGNGSPLHF. The CDR3 nucleotides read TGTGCCAGCAGTTTAGTTGGAAATGGGTCACCCCTCCACTTT.